Listed below are T cell receptor beta chains from one sample, sequenced in a study of blood T cells in healthy people across ages. TCRdb called the 5' RACE reads again in MiXCR, with one record for every CDR3 protein. This table has around 990,000 distinct CDR3 sequences, roughly two fifths appearing once. Sequenced sample: blood. Receptors were obtained from a man aged 18 to 29 in good health. Each CDR3 is given with its conserved first and last residue. A D gene is named only where the DNA matches it firmly. For some rows the clone size is stated as once, few or many, or as a class when expanded; others skip it.

>-|14|-|TRBJ2-5|TRBV6-5
TGTGCCAGCAGTTACTCGAAAAGGCAAGAGACCCAGTACTTC
CASSYSKRQETQYF
>TRBD1|14|-|TRBJ2-1|TRBV12-3/TRBV12-4
TGTGCCAGCAGGTTAGGGGACAGGGAGGATGAGCAGTTCTTC
CASRLGDREDEQFF
>-|12|-|TRBJ2-7|TRBV7-8
TGTGCCAGCAGCTTAGCGCGAACAGAGCAGTACTTC
CASSLARTEQYF
>-|13|few|TRBJ1-1|TRBV12-3/TRBV12-4
TGTGCCAGCAGACCCGGTATGGGCGCTGAAGCTTTCTTT
CASRPGMGAEAFF
>-|14|few|TRBJ1-5|TRBV15
TGTGCCACCAGCATAGAAGGTCCGAATCAGCCCCAGCATTTT
CATSIEGPNQPQHF
>-|15|-|TRBJ1-2|TRBV7-9
TGTGCCAGCAGCTTAGCGAGCGGAGCCCCCTATGGCTACACCTTC
CASSLASGAPYGYTF
>TRBD2|16|-|TRBJ2-3|TRBV4-2
TGTGCCAGCAGCCTGGGGGAGCGGGAGATATTAGATACGCAGTATTTT
CASSLGEREILDTQYF
>-|15|-|TRBJ2-5|TRBV18
TGTGCCAGCTCACCACGGGCGGGGATCCAAGAGACCCAGTACTTC
CASSPRAGIQETQYF
>TRBD1|15|few|TRBJ2-3|TRBV9
TGTGCCAGCACTAGAGGACAGGGTGACACAGATACGCAGTATTTT
CASTRGQGDTDTQYF
>-|11|many|TRBJ2-2|TRBV12-3/TRBV12-4
TGTGCCAGCAGCCAAACCGGGGAGCTGTTTTTT
CASSQTGELFF
>TRBD2|15|many|TRBJ2-1|TRBV7-3
TGTGCCAGCAGCTTTCGACTAGCGGGGGGGTATGAGCAGTTCTTC
CASSFRLAGGYEQFF
>TRBD2|15|-|TRBJ2-3|TRBV20-1
TGCAGTGCTAGGACTAGCGGGGGGGCCAGAGATACGCAGTATTTT
CSARTSGGARDTQYF
>-|13|-|TRBJ2-7|TRBV11-2
TGTGCCAGCACCCCAGCTAGAACCTACGAGCAGTACTTC
CASTPARTYEQYF
>-|17|few|TRBJ2-1|TRBV4-3
TGCGCCAGCAGCCAAGATCCACCGGGTAGCTCCTACAATGAGCAGTTCTTC
CASSQDPPGSSYNEQFF
>TRBD1|13|few|TRBJ2-3|TRBV5-1
TGCGCCAGCAGCTCGGGACAGGGGTTTGCGCAGTATTTT
CASSSGQGFAQYF
>-|14|-|TRBJ2-5|TRBV6-6
TGTGCCAGCGGTGTCAGGACAAGTCAAGAGACCCAGTACTTC
CASGVRTSQETQYF
>TRBD2|13|many|TRBJ2-7|TRBV29-1
TGCAGCGTGGGGGGGGGAATTACCTACGAGCAGTACTTC
CSVGGGITYEQYF
>-|11|few|TRBJ2-2|TRBV4-2
TGTGCCAGCAGCCAAGATAGGCACCTGTTTTTT
CASSQDRHLFF
>-|14|-|TRBJ1-4|TRBV7-2
TGTGCCAGCAGCTTGCAAGTCCGGAATGAAAAACTGTTTTTT
CASSLQVRNEKLFF
>-|14|-|TRBJ2-7|TRBV7-2
TGTGCCAGCCGTCTTGTGACGGGGTCCAACGAGCAGTACTTC
CASRLVTGSNEQYF
>TRBD2|17|-|TRBJ2-5|TRBV6-2/TRBV6-3
TGTGCCAGCAGCCTAACAGCTCCCGGGACTAGTGACGAGACCCAGTACTTC
CASSLTAPGTSDETQYF
>-|14|-|TRBJ1-5|TRBV4-3
TGCGCCAGCAGCCCTACACCCGGGGATCAGCCCCAGCATTTT
CASSPTPGDQPQHF
>-|15|-|TRBJ2-1|TRBV20-1
TGCAGTGCCCATATAGGGGTTTTGTCCTACAATGAGCAGTTCTTC
CSAHIGVLSYNEQFF
>TRBD2|17|-|TRBJ2-5|TRBV24-1
TGTGCCACCAGTGATGGAAGACTAGCGGGGTCCCAAGAGACCCAGTACTTC
CATSDGRLAGSQETQYF
>TRBD1|15|-|TRBJ1-1|TRBV7-2
TGTGCCAGCAGCTTAGCCGGGACAGCGGACACTGAAGCTTTCTTT
CASSLAGTADTEAFF
>-|16|few|TRBJ2-6|TRBV6-4
TGTGCCAGCAGTGTAGGGGGAAACTCTGGGGCCAACGTCCTGACTTTC
CASSVGGNSGANVLTF
>TRBD2|15|few|TRBJ2-5|TRBV10-3
TGTGCCAGTTCACTAGCGGGCCTCTACCAAGAGACCCAGTACTTC
CASSLAGLYQETQYF
>TRBD1|17|few|TRBJ1-5|TRBV20-1
TGCAGTGCTAGTAATCGGCAGGGGGCGGTCAGCAATCAGCCCCAGCATTTT
CSASNRQGAVSNQPQHF
>TRBD1|15|-|TRBJ1-2|TRBV5-6
TGTGCCAGCAGCTCCCGGGACAGGGGGCAACGAGGCTACACCTTC
CASSSRDRGQRGYTF
>TRBD1|15|few|TRBJ2-5|TRBV12-3/TRBV12-4
TGTGCCAGCAGTTCCACAGGGGTCTCCTACAATGAGCAGTACTTC
CASSSTGVSYNEQYF
>TRBD2|17|-|TRBJ2-3|TRBV4-3
TGCGCCAGCAGCCGCTCGACTAGCGGGGATGGCACAGATACGCAGTATTTT
CASSRSTSGDGTDTQYF
>-|14|few|TRBJ2-7|TRBV2
TGTGCCAGCAGTGGGGACGAAGGGAAGTACGAGCAGTACTTC
CASSGDEGKYEQYF
>TRBD1|15|-|TRBJ1-4|TRBV7-6
TGTGCCAGCAGCCGAGACAGGGCTCGGGCTGAAAAACTGTTTTTT
CASSRDRARAEKLFF
>TRBD1|15|-|TRBJ1-1|TRBV5-5
TGTGCCAGCAGCTCTTGGGACAGGGTTGATACTGAAGCTTTCTTT
CASSSWDRVDTEAFF
>-|15|-|TRBJ2-1|TRBV5-6
TGTGCCAGCAGCTTGGCAGGGCTGGCCCAAGAGACCCAGTTCTTC
CASSLAGLAQETQFF
>-|14|-|TRBJ2-5|TRBV13
TGTGCCAGCAGCACTCAGACAGGAAGAGAGACCCAGTACTTC
CASSTQTGRETQYF
>TRBD1|15|few|TRBJ1-2|TRBV10-3
TGTGCCATCAGTGACCTGGGACAGGTCCCCAGAGGCTACACCTTC
CAISDLGQVPRGYTF
>TRBD1|13|few|TRBJ2-7|TRBV9
TGTGCCACATCTCCGGGACAGGGGTACGAGCAGTACTTC
CATSPGQGYEQYF
>-|13|-|TRBJ1-2|TRBV20-1
TGCAGTGCTAGTGGGAACCCTAACTATGGCTACACCTTC
CSASGNPNYGYTF
>-|17|few|TRBJ1-5|TRBV6-1
TGTGCCAGCAGACAAACGGGACGGAGAAATAGCAATCAGCCCCAGCATTTT
CASRQTGRRNSNQPQHF
>-|16|-|TRBJ2-5|TRBV12-3/TRBV12-4
TGTGCCAGCGGACGGGAAGGAGTTATCTCGGAGGAGACCCAGTACTTC
CASGREGVISEETQYF
>-|14|-|TRBJ2-2|TRBV7-2
TGTGCCAGCAGCTTGAGGGGGAGAACCGGGGAGCTGTTTTTT
CASSLRGRTGELFF
>TRBD1|12|-|TRBJ1-1|TRBV6-1
TGTGCCAGCAGTTGGGGACAGGGGAGCGCTTTCTTT
CASSWGQGSAFF
>TRBD2|16|-|TRBJ2-1|TRBV13
TGTGCCAGCAGCGAAAAGGGACTAGCGGGGTACAATGAGCAGTTCTTC
CASSEKGLAGYNEQFF
>-|14|few|TRBJ2-1|TRBV4-2
TGTGCCAGCAGCCAAGAAGCCCGGTCGGATGAGCAGTTCTTC
CASSQEARSDEQFF
>-|14|-|TRBJ1-2|TRBV20-1
TGCAGTGCTGGTGCTACAGGGAGAGCCTATGGCTACACCTTC
CSAGATGRAYGYTF
>TRBD1|13|-|TRBJ2-5|TRBV14
TGTGCCCGCAGCCAAGACAGGGTTGGGACCCAGTACTTC
CARSQDRVGTQYF